Listed below are T cell receptor beta chains from one sample, sequenced in a study of human T cells and chemical hapten exposure. MiXCR, run by TCRdb on the RACE reads, gives a single entry per CDR3 protein. Of around 350,000 distinct CDR3 sequences in the sample, 5.5% are singletons; the top ten hold around 8%. The input for sequencing was whole blood, taken in connection with sensitization to the hapten diphenylcyclopropenone (DPC). The source of these receptors is a young woman with alopecia areata. Some clones in this sample may be carry-over from other donors' samples. CDR3s include the opening cysteine and the closing phenylalanine or tryptophan. The D gene is left open where the match is weak. Clone size appears in some rows only: once, few, many, or a class for an expanded clone.

d_gene	j_gene	abundance	v_gene	CDR3nt	CDR3aa
-	TRBJ1-2	many	TRBV27	TGTGCCAGCAGTTTACAGGGAGGTTTGGGCTATGGCTACACCTTC	CASSLQGGLGYGYTF
TRBD1	TRBJ1-5	many	TRBV6-1	TGTGCCAGCAGTGAACGTGGCAGGGGGAGAGGACAGCCCCAGCATTTT	CASSERGRGRGQPQHF
TRBD1	TRBJ1-6	few	TRBV6-6	TGTGCCAGCAGTTACTCCGGGACAGGGGCCGGTTCACCCCTCCACTTT	CASSYSGTGAGSPLHF
TRBD2	TRBJ2-3	few	TRBV20-1	TGCAGTGCTAGGGAGAATCGCGGGGGAGTGCATACGCAGTATTTT	CSARENRGGVHTQYF
TRBD1	TRBJ2-3	many	TRBV2	TGTGCCAGCAGTTTCGACAGGGCGACAGATACGCAGTATTTT	CASSFDRATDTQYF
TRBD2	TRBJ2-1	-	TRBV11-3	TGTGCCAGCAGCCCCGGACTAGCGGGCCACAATGAGCAGTTCTTC	CASSPGLAGHNEQFF
-	TRBJ1-5	-	TRBV5-5	TGTGCCAGCAGCTCAAGTGCCACGCAGCCCCAGCATTTT	CASSSSATQPQHF
-	TRBJ2-5	-	TRBV3-1	TGTGCCAGCAGCCAAGGATCCGGGGACCAAGAGACCCAGTACTTC	CASSQGSGDQETQYF
-	TRBJ1-1	many	TRBV7-2	TGTGCCAGCAGCTTAGCGGGGCGCCTCCTCGGGCCTGAAGCTTTCTTT	CASSLAGRLLGPEAFF
-	TRBJ2-1	many	TRBV5-1	TGCGCCAGCAACCGGGGGCTTAACAATGAGCAGTTCTTC	CASNRGLNNEQFF
TRBD1	TRBJ1-5	-	TRBV28	TGTGCCAGCAGTTTGACAGGGTCTCACCCCCAGCATTTT	CASSLTGSHPQHF
-	TRBJ1-2	-	TRBV19	TGTGCCAGCTCCACTTACAAGACCGGGAGATATGGCTACACCTTC	CASSTYKTGRYGYTF
-	TRBJ1-1	few	TRBV12-3/TRBV12-4	TGTGCCAGCAGTTTATCGGTCACTGAAGCTTTCTTT	CASSLSVTEAFF
TRBD1	TRBJ1-1	many	TRBV7-6	TGTGCCAGCAGTCAGACAGGGGATCGTCGGGCTTTCTTT	CASSQTGDRRAFF
-	TRBJ2-2	-	TRBV20-1	TGCAGTGCTAGAAAAGGACATACACTTGGCACCGGGGAGCTGTTTTTT	CSARKGHTLGTGELFF
TRBD2	TRBJ2-3	many	TRBV12-3/TRBV12-4	TGTGCCAGCAGGATAGCGGGGAGCACAGATACGCAGTATTTT	CASRIAGSTDTQYF
TRBD1	TRBJ2-7	-	TRBV6-5	TGTGCCAGCAGACGCCGCGTGGGGGACAGCTACTACGAGCAGTACTTC	CASRRRVGDSYYEQYF
-	TRBJ1-4	many	TRBV6-1	TGTGCCAGCAGGATCCGTTTAGGGTTTAGGGGAGCAACTAATGAAAAACTGTTTTTT	CASRIRLGFRGATNEKLFF
-	TRBJ1-6	-	TRBV5-5	TGTGCCAGCAGCTTAAGGGGGGCGGCCTATAATTCACCCCTCCACTTT	CASSLRGAAYNSPLHF
-	TRBJ2-3	-	TRBV12-3/TRBV12-4	TGTGCCAGCAGTTTCGGGACTCCCGGCGGGCAGTATTTT	CASSFGTPGGQYF
-	TRBJ2-2	few	TRBV6-2/TRBV6-3	TGTGCCAGCGGACTGCTGAACACCGGGGAGCTGTTTTTT	CASGLLNTGELFF
TRBD1	TRBJ2-3	-	TRBV6-1	TGTGCCAGCAGTGAAGGACAGGGATCAAGGACAGATACGCAGTATTTT	CASSEGQGSRTDTQYF
-	TRBJ2-6	few	TRBV7-8	TGTGCCAGCAGCGTCCTGAAGAACAGGAGCTCTGGGGCCAACGTCCTGACTTTC	CASSVLKNRSSGANVLTF
-	TRBJ1-6	few	TRBV9	TGTGCCAGCTCCAGCCCGGATTCACCCCTCCACTTT	CASSSPDSPLHF
TRBD1	TRBJ1-1	many	TRBV9	TGTGCCAGCAGCCCCCGGACAGGGTTGGGGACTGAAGCTTTCTTT	CASSPRTGLGTEAFF
-	TRBJ2-7	few	TRBV6-5	TGTGCCAGCAGTTCCCCGTCGGGAAATAGCGAGCAGTACTTC	CASSSPSGNSEQYF
-	TRBJ1-2	few	TRBV5-1	TGCGCCAGCAGCCCCCGCTGGGCAGATTCATCACCTGGCTATGGCTACACCTTC	CASSPRWADSSPGYGYTF
-	TRBJ2-7	-	TRBV6-5	TGTGCCAGCAGTTACGCAGGGGCCGAGCAGTACTTC	CASSYAGAEQYF
-	TRBJ1-5	few	TRBV12-3/TRBV12-4	TGTGCCAGCAGTCCCGGGACGGCGAGCAATCAGCCCCAGCATTTT	CASSPGTASNQPQHF
TRBD1	TRBJ1-1	many	TRBV5-1	TGCGCCAGCAGCAGCATAGTCGGAACAGGGGGCCCTATGAACACTGAAGCTTTCTTT	CASSSIVGTGGPMNTEAFF
-	TRBJ2-7	-	TRBV7-6	TGTGCCAGCAGACTGGACTTAAGCTCCTACGAGCAGTACTTC	CASRLDLSSYEQYF
-	TRBJ2-7	-	TRBV5-1	TGCGCCAGCAGCCTTGTACTAACAGGGACCGAGCAGTACTTC	CASSLVLTGTEQYF
TRBD1	TRBJ1-6	few	TRBV11-1	TGTGCCAGCAGCACTACGACAGGGGGCTTGGTTTCACCCCTCCACTTT	CASSTTTGGLVSPLHF
TRBD2	TRBJ2-3	few	TRBV4-2	TGTGCCAGCAGCCAAGAGAATAGCGGGGGGCCGGCAGATACGCAGTATTTT	CASSQENSGGPADTQYF
TRBD2	TRBJ2-5	few	TRBV6-1	TGTGCCAGCAGTGATAGTAGCGGGGCATTACGAGAGACCCAGTACTTC	CASSDSSGALRETQYF
TRBD2	TRBJ2-5	-	TRBV11-2	TGTGCCAGCAGGGACAGCGGGGGCCAAGAGACCCAGTACTTC	CASRDSGGQETQYF
TRBD1	TRBJ2-3	many	TRBV7-6	TGTGCCAGCAGCTTGGGGACAGCCCGCCGCACAGATACGCAGTATTTT	CASSLGTARRTDTQYF